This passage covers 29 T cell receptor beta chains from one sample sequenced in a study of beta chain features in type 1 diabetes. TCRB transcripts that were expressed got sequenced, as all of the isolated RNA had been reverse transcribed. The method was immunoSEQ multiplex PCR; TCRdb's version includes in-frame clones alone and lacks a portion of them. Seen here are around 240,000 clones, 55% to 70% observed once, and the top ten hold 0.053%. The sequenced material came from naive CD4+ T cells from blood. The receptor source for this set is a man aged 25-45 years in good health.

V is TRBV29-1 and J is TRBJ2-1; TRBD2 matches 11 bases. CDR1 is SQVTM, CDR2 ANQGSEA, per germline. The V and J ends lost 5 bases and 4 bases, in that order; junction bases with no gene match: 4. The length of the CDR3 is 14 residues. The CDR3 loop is CSVKRTSGYNEQFF. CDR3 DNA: TGCAGCGTTAAAAGGACTAGCGGGTACAATGAGCAGTTCTTC.

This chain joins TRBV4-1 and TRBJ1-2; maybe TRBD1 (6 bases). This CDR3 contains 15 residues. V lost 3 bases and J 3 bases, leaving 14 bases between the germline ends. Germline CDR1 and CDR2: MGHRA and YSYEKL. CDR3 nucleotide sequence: TGCGCCAGCAGCCATTCCATGACAGGAGACTATGGCTACACCTTC. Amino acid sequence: CASSHSMTGDYGYTF.

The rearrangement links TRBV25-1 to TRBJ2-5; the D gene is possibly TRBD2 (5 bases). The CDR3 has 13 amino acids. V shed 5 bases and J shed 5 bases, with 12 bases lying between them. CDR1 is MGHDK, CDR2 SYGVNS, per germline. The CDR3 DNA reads TGTGCCAGCAGTCGTCGGACGGGGGAGACCCAGTACTTC. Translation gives CASSRRTGETQYF.

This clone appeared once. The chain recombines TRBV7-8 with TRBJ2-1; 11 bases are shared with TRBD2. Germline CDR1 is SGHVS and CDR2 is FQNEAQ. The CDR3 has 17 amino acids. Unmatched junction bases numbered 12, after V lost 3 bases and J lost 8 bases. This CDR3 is CASSFYLTSGINYEQFF. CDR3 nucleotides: TGTGCCAGCAGCTTTTATTTGACTAGCGGGATTAATTATGAGCAGTTCTTC.

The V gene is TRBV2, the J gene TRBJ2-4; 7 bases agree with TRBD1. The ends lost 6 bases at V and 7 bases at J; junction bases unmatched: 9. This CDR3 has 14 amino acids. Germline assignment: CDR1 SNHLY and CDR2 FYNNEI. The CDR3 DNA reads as TGTGCCAGCAGCGACAGGGTCCCGGGGAACATTCAGTACTTC. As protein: CASSDRVPGNIQYF.

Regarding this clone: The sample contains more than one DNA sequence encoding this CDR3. The CDR3, as DNA: TGTGCCACCAGCAGAGGGTTAACAGATACGCAGTATTTT. Translated, it gives CATSRGLTDTQYF. V gene TRBV15 combines with J gene TRBJ2-3; D unclear. The germline V gene has CDR1 LNHNV and CDR2 YYDKDF (reference sequence). There are 13 residues in the CDR3. The V gene lost 1 base and the J gene lost 3 bases, with 5 bases spanning the gap.

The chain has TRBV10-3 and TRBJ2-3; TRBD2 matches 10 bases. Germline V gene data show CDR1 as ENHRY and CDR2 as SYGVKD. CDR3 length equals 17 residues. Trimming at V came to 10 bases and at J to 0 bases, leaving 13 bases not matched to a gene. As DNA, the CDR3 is TGTGCCAGTCGACCCGGGACTAGCGAGTCTAGCACAGATACGCAGTATTTT. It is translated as CASRPGTSESSTDTQYF.

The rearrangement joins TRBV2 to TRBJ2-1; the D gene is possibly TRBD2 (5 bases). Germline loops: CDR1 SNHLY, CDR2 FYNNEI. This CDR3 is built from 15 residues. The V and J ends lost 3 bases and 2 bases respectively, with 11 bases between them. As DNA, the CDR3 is TGTGCCAGCAGTGAGGTGACTACCACCTACAATGAGCAGTTCTTC. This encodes CASSEVTTTYNEQFF.

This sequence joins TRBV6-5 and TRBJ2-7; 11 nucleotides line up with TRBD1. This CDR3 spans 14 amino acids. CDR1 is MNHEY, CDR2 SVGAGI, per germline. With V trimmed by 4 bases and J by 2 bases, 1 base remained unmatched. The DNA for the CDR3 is TGTGCCAGCAGTTCGGGACAGGGGGCCTACGAGCAGTACTTC. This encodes CASSSGQGAYEQYF.

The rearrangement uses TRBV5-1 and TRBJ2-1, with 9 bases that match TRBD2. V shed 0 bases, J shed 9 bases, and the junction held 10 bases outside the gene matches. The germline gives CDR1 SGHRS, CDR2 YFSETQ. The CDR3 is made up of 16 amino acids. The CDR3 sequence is CASSLVPSGVATEQFF. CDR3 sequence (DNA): TGCGCCAGCAGCTTGGTTCCTAGCGGGGTCGCGACTGAGCAGTTCTTC. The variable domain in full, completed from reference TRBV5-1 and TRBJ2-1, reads KAGVTQTPRYLIKTRGQQVTLSCSPISGHRSVSWYQQTPGQGLQFLFEYFSETQRNKGNFPGRFSGRQFSNSRSEMNVSTLELGDSALYLCASSLVPSGVATEQFFGPGTRLTVL.

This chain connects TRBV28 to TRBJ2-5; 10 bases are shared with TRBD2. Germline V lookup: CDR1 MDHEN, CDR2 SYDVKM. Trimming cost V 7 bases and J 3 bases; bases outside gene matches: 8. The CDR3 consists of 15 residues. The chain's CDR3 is CASNKPGLAEETQYF. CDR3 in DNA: TGTGCCAGCAACAAACCTGGACTAGCGGAAGAGACCCAGTACTTC.

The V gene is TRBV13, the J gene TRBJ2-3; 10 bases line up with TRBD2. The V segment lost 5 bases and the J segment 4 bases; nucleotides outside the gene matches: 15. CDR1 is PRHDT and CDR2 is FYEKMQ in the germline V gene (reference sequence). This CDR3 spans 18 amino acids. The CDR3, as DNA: TGTGCCAGCAGCCTTATAAAGAGGAAGCGGGAGGGCGCAGATACGCAGTATTTT. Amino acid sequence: CASSLIKRKREGADTQYF.

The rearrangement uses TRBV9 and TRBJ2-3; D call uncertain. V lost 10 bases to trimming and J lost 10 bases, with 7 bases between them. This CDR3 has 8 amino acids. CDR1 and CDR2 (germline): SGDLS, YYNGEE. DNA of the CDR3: TGTGCCCGAGGTGCGCAGTATTTT. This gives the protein CARGAQYF.

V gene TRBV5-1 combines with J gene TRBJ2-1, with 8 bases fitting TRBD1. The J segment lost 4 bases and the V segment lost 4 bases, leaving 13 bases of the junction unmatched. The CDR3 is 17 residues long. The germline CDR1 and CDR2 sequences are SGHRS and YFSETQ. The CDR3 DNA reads TGCGCCAGCAGCCCCCAACCACAGGGGGTATCTTACAATGAGCAGTTCTTC. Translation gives CASSPQPQGVSYNEQFF.

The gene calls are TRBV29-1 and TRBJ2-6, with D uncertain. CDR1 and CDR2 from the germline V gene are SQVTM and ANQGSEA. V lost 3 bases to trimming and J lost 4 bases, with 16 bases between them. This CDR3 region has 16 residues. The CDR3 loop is CSVESLGESGANVLTF. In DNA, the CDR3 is TGCAGCGTTGAGTCCCTAGGTGAATCCGGGGCCAACGTCCTGACTTTC.

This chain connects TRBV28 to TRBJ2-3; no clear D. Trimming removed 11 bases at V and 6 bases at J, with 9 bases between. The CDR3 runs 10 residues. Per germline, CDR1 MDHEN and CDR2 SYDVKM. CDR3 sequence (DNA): TGTGCCGCCGGCCGGGATACGCAGTATTTT. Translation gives CAAGRDTQYF.

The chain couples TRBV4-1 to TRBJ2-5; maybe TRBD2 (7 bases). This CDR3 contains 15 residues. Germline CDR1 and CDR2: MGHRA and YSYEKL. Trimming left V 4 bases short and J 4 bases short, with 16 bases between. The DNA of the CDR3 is TGCGCCAGCAGCCTCTCAAGGGGGGGCGGAGAGACCCAGTACTTC. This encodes CASSLSRGGGETQYF.

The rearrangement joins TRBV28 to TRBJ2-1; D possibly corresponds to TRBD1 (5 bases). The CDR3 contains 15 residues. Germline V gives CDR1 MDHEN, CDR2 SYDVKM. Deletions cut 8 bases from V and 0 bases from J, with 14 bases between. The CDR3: CASAPGQISYNEQFF. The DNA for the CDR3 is TGTGCCAGCGCTCCAGGGCAGATCTCCTACAATGAGCAGTTCTTC.

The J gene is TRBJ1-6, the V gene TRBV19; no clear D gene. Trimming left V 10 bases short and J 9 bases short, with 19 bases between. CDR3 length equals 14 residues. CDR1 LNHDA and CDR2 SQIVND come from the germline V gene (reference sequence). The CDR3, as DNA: TGTGCCACCCGAACCGGGAACGCGGGTTCACCCCTCCACTTT. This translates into CATRTGNAGSPLHF.

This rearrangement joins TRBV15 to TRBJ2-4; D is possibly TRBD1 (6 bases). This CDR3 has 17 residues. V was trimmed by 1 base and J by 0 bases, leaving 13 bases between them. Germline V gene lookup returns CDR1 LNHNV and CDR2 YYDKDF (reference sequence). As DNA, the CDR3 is TGTGCCACCAGCAGAGGTCGGAGACAGGTAGCCAAAAACATTCAGTACTTC. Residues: CATSRGRRQVAKNIQYF.

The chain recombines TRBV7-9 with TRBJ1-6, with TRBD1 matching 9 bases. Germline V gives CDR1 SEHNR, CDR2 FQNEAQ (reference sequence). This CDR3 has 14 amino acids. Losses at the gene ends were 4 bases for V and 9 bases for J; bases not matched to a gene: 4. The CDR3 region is CASSSGQGSSPLHF. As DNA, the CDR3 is TGTGCCAGCAGCTCTGGACAGGGGAGTTCACCCCTCCACTTT.

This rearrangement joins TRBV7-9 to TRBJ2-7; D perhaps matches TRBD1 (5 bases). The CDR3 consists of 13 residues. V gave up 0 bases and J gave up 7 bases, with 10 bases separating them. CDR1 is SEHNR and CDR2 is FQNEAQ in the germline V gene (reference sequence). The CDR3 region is CASSLAGADEQYF. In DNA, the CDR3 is TGTGCCAGCAGCTTAGCAGGGGCGGATGAGCAGTACTTC.

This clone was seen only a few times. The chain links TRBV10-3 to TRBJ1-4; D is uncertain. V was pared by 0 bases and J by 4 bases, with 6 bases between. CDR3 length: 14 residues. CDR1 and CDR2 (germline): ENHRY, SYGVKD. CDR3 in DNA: TGTGCCATCAGTGAGTCGACCGGTAATGAAAAACTGTTTTTT. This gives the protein CAISESTGNEKLFF.

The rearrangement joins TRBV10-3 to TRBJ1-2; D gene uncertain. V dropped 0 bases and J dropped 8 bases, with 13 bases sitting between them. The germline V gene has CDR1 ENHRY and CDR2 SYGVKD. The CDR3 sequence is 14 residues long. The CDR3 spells CAISESGGMEGYTF. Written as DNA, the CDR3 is TGTGCCATCAGTGAGTCAGGAGGGATGGAGGGCTACACCTTC.

The CDR3 region has the DNA TGCAGTGCTCCGGGACAGTATGGCTACACCTTC. This codes for CSAPGQYGYTF. This rearrangement joins TRBV20-1 to TRBJ1-2, with 7 bases matching TRBD1. CDR3 length: 11 amino acids. Per the germline V gene, CDR1 is DFQATT and CDR2 is SNEGSKA (reference sequence). V was clipped by 5 bases and J by 5 bases; unmatched bases: 2.

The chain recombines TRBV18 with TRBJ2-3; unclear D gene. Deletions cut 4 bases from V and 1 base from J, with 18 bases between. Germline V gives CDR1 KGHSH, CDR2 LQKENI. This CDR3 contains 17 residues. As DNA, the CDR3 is TGTGCCAGCTCACTAGTCCGGAACGCGCAGGGCACAGATACGCAGTATTTT. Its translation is CASSLVRNAQGTDTQYF.

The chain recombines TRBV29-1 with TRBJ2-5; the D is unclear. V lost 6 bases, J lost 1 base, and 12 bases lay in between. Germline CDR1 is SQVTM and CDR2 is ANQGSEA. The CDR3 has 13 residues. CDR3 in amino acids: CSVARSAQETQYF. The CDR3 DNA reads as TGCAGCGTCGCGAGGAGTGCCCAAGAGACCCAGTACTTC.

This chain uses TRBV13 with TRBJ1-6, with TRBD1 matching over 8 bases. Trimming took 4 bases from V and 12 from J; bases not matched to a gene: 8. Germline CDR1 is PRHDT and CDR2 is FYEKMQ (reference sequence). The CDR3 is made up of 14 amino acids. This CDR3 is CASSSPGTGGPLHF. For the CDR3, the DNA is TGTGCCAGCAGCTCCCCTGGGACAGGAGGACCCCTCCACTTT.

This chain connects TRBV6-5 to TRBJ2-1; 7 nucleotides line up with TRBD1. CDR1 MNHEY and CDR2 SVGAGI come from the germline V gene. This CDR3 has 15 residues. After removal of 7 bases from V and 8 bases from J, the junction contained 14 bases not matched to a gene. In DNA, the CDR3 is TGTGCCAGCACCGAGAGACAGGGCGTAAAGGATGAGCAGTTCTTC. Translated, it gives CASTERQGVKDEQFF.